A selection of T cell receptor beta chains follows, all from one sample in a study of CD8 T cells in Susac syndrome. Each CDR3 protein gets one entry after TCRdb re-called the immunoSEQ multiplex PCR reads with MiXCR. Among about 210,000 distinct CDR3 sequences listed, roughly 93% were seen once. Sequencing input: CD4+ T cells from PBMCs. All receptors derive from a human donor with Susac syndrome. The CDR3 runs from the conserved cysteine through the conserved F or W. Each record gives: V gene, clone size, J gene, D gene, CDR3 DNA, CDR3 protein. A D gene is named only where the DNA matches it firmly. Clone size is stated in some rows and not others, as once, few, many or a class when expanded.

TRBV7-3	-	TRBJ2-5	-	TGTGCCAGCAGCTTAGCTGGGGACCCGGAGGAGACCCAGTACTTC	CASSLAGDPEETQYF
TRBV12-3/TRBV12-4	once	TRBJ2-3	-	TGTGCCAGCAGTTTACGTCGCGGCACAGATACGCAGTATTTT	CASSLRRGTDTQYF
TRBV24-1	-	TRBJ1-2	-	TGTGCCACCAGTGATACGGGACGGGAGGGAGGCTACACCTTC	CATSDTGREGGYTF
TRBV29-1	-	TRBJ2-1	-	TGCAGCGTTGAGAGGGGGAATGAGCAGTTCTTC	CSVERGNEQFF
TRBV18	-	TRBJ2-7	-	TGTGCCAGCTCGCCCACGGGAGCGTGGTACGAGCAGTACTTC	CASSPTGAWYEQYF
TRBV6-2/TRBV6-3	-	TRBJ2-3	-	TGTGCCAGCTGCGAAAGGGAATTGAGCACAGATACGCAGTATTTT	CASCERELSTDTQYF
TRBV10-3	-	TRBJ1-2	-	TGTGCCATCAGTGAGAATCGACAGGATTATGGCTACACCTTC	CAISENRQDYGYTF
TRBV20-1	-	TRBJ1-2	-	TGCAGTGCGAACGGTTGGCAGGGTGATGGCTACACCTTC	CSANGWQGDGYTF
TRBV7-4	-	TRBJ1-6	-	TGTGCCAGCAGCCCTGCCAGGGTTTCCCACACTAATTCACCCCTCCACTTT	CASSPARVSHTNSPLHF
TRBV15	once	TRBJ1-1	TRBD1	TGTGCCACCAGCAGAGACCCCCAGACAGGGGGGGTAGCTTTCTTT	CATSRDPQTGGVAFF
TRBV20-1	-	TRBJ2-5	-	TGCAGTGCTGGACGGGGGAGCCAAGAGACCCAGTACTTC	CSAGRGSQETQYF
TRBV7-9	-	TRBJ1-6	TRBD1	TGTGCCAGCAGCTTAAGGGGGCAAGGTAATTCACCCCTCCACTTT	CASSLRGQGNSPLHF
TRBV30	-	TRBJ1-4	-	TGTGCCTGGAGTCTTAGTGAAAAACTGTTTTTT	CAWSLSEKLFF
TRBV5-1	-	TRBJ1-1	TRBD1	TGCGCCAGCAGCTTGATCGCGACAGGGGACACTGAAGCTTTCTTT	CASSLIATGDTEAFF